These 23 T cell receptor beta chains came from one sample sequenced in a study of technical replicates of blood from several donors. Method: immunoSEQ multiplex PCR; TCRdb's copy keeps in-frame clones and lacks some. The top ten hold approximately 0.2% of the sample, which has over 50,000 clones, 94% seen once. Sequencing was done on a sample of T cells isolated from PBMCs. The receptor set was obtained from a human donor in good health.

The CDR3 sequence is CASSFTAEEYGYTF. The CDR3 DNA is TGTGCCAGCAGCTTCACGGCAGAGGAATATGGCTACACCTTC. The rearrangement joins TRBV7-9 to TRBJ1-2, with no clear D. Per the germline V gene, CDR1 is SEHNR and CDR2 is FQNEAQ (reference sequence). The CDR3 has 14 residues. The V gene lost 3 bases and the J gene lost 5 bases, with 13 bases spanning the gap. Using reference TRBV7-9 and TRBJ1-2 for the parts outside the CDR3, the full variable domain is DTGVSQNPRHKITKRGQNVTFRCDPISEHNRLYWYRQTLGQGPEFLTYFQNEAQLEKSRLLSDRFSAERPKGSFSTLEIQRTEQGDSAMYLCASSFTAEEYGYTFGSGTRLTVV.

This chain uses TRBV5-1 with TRBJ2-3; the match to TRBD2 covers 15 bases. Losses at the gene ends were 4 bases for V and 4 bases for J; bases not matched to a gene: 10. CDR1 and CDR2 from the germline V gene are SGHRS and YFSETQ. The CDR3 runs 18 residues. The CDR3 nucleotides are TGCGCCAGCAGCAAAGGGACTAGCGGGGGGACTTTGGCAGATACGCAGTATTTT. Translating gives CASSKGTSGGTLADTQYF. Supplemented by reference TRBV5-1 and TRBJ2-3, the full variable domain reads KAGVTQTPRYLIKTRGQQVTLSCSPISGHRSVSWYQQTPGQGLQFLFEYFSETQRNKGNFPGRFSGRQFSNSRSEMNVSTLELGDSALYLCASSKGTSGGTLADTQYFGPGTRLTVL.

The gene calls are TRBV5-4 and TRBJ2-3; 8 positions agree with TRBD2. From germline, CDR1 is SGHNT and CDR2 YYREEE (reference sequence). This CDR3 contains 17 residues. The trim removed 2 bases at V and 2 bases at J, leaving 10 bases unmatched. CDR3 sequence (DNA): TGTGCCAGCAGCTTCGGGGGGGATCGGGTTTCCACAGATACGCAGTATTTT. This sequence encodes CASSFGGDRVSTDTQYF.

The V and J genes are TRBV7-9 and TRBJ2-7, with a weak D call TRBD1 (6 bases). Per the germline V gene, CDR1 is SEHNR and CDR2 is FQNEAQ (reference sequence). V was cut by 6 bases and J by 3 bases, with 15 bases left in between. This CDR3 spans 14 amino acids. DNA of the CDR3: TGTGCCAGCAGTTGGACAGACCTTAACTACGAGCAGTACTTC. It yields the protein CASSWTDLNYEQYF.

The table lists this clone with a few counts. The chain links TRBV5-6 to TRBJ1-4; maybe TRBD1 (6 bases). CDR3 length: 15 residues. CDR1 and CDR2 (germline): SGHDT, YYEEEE. Trimming shortened V by 4 bases and J by 8 bases, and 18 bases separated the two germline ends. CDR3 bases: TGTGCCAGCAGCCTCTTCGGGCAGGGGCCGGAAAAACTGTTTTTT. This encodes CASSLFGQGPEKLFF.

The chain has TRBV7-6 and TRBJ2-5; 10 nucleotides line up with TRBD1. The CDR3 spans 16 residues. CDR1 is SGHVS and CDR2 is FNYEAQ in the germline V gene. Losses at the gene ends were 4 bases for V and 4 bases for J; bases not matched to a gene: 9. The CDR3 DNA follows: TGTGCCAGCAGCTGGGGACAGGGGACCGATAGAGAGACCCAGTACTTC. It codes for CASSWGQGTDRETQYF.

The chain recombines TRBV11-3 with TRBJ2-7; D gene unclear. Germline assignment: CDR1 SGHNT and CDR2 YENEEA. This CDR3 comprises 14 residues. The V and J ends lost 5 bases and 7 bases respectively, with 18 bases between them. The CDR3 here is CASSLPGTTDEQYF. CDR3 sequence (DNA): TGTGCCAGCAGCCTACCCGGAACCACAGATGAGCAGTACTTC.

This rearrangement joins TRBV7-9 to TRBJ2-7; a possible D gene is TRBD1 (5 bases). V was clipped by 3 bases and J by 0 bases, with 9 bases between them. CDR3 length: 14 residues. Per the germline V gene, CDR1 is SEHNR and CDR2 is FQNEAQ (reference sequence). The CDR3 DNA is TGTGCCAGCAGCTTGGTCGACAGCTCCTACGAGCAGTACTTC. Translation gives CASSLVDSSYEQYF.

This chain links TRBV5-1 with TRBJ2-7; 11 bases line up with TRBD2. J gave up 7 bases and V 4 bases, and 13 bases lay outside the gene matches. The CDR3 is made up of 16 amino acids. From germline, CDR1 is SGHRS and CDR2 YFSETQ. CDR3 sequence: CASSGLAGGNDMEQYF. In DNA form, the CDR3 reads TGCGCCAGCAGCGGGTTAGCGGGGGGGAACGACATGGAGCAGTACTTC.

This chain joins TRBV7-9 and TRBJ1-1; a possible D gene is TRBD1 (6 bases). Trimming took 4 bases from V and 0 from J, leaving 12 bases between them. The CDR3 is 15 residues long. Per germline, CDR1 SEHNR and CDR2 FQNEAQ (reference sequence). The CDR3 reads CASSSETGMNTEAFF. Written as DNA, the CDR3 is TGTGCCAGCAGCTCCGAGACAGGAATGAACACTGAAGCTTTCTTT.

V gene TRBV28 combines with J gene TRBJ2-7; 7 bases fit TRBD2. This CDR3 comprises 14 residues. V dropped 6 bases and J dropped 2; count of bases not matched to a gene: 7. Germline V CDR1 and CDR2: MDHEN, SYDVKM. CDR3 protein: CASRLAPSTYEQYF. CDR3 sequence (DNA): TGTGCCAGCAGACTAGCGCCTAGCACCTACGAGCAGTACTTC. The variable domain in full, completed from reference TRBV28 and TRBJ2-7, reads DVKVTQSSRYLVKRTGEKVFLECVQDMDHENMFWYRQDPGLGLRLIYFSYDVKMKEKGDIPEGYSVSREKKERFSLILESASTNQTSMYLCASRLAPSTYEQYFGPGTRLTVT.

The chain joins TRBV29-1 to TRBJ2-1; 10 bases are a match to TRBD1. CDR3 length equals 14 residues. V trimming: 6 bases; J trimming: 6 bases; junction bases outside the gene matches: 8. The germline gives CDR1 SQVTM, CDR2 ANQGSEA. The CDR3 loop reads CSVTGDRGSNEQFF. In DNA, the CDR3 is TGCAGCGTAACAGGGGACAGGGGAAGCAATGAGCAGTTCTTC.

In its sample, this clone was seen once. This sequence joins TRBV11-2 and TRBJ2-2; the D gene is possibly TRBD1 (5 bases). The CDR3 is 14 residues long. In germline, CDR1 is SGHAT, CDR2 FQNNGV. Deletions cut 4 bases from V and 1 base from J, with 7 bases between. CDR3 loop: CASSYRRNTGELFF. CDR3 coding DNA: TGTGCCAGCAGCTACAGGAGGAACACCGGGGAGCTGTTTTTT.

The chain employs TRBV14 and TRBJ2-1; possibly TRBD2 for D (5 bases). V was clipped by 1 base and J by 5 bases, with 15 bases between them. There are 16 residues in the CDR3. Germline V gene lookup returns CDR1 SGHDN and CDR2 FVKESK. CDR3 DNA: TGTGCCAGCAGCCAAGTCGTCTGGAGCGGCCACAATGAGCAGTTCTTC. Translating it yields CASSQVVWSGHNEQFF.

The rearrangement links TRBV6-6 to TRBJ1-2; TRBD1 matches 8 bases. Germline CDR1 reads MNHNY; CDR2 reads SVGAGI (reference sequence). This CDR3 has 14 amino acids. The ends lost 6 bases at V and 6 bases at J; junction bases unmatched: 9. Here the CDR3 reads CASRDQGAGDGYTF. As DNA, the CDR3 is TGTGCCAGCAGAGATCAGGGGGCGGGTGATGGCTACACCTTC.

V and J are TRBV28 and TRBJ2-3; perhaps TRBD2 as D (6 bases). Trimming took 5 bases from V and 0 from J, leaving 15 bases between them. CDR1 is MDHEN, CDR2 SYDVKM, per germline. CDR3 length: 16 amino acids. The CDR3 bases are TGTGCCAGCAGTGGGACTTTAACCACTAGCACAGATACGCAGTATTTT. As protein: CASSGTLTTSTDTQYF.

The genes are TRBV5-1 and TRBJ1-1, with D unresolved. CDR3 length equals 15 residues. Between the trimmed V and J ends, which lost 2 bases and 4 bases, there was a span of 15 bases. Germline CDR1 reads SGHRS; CDR2 reads YFSETQ. The CDR3 reads CASSLSYPGSTEAFF. Here the CDR3 DNA reads TGCGCCAGCAGCTTATCGTACCCAGGAAGCACTGAAGCTTTCTTT.

This clone was detected only once. This chain links TRBV7-8 with TRBJ2-7, with D hard to call. The CDR3 runs 14 residues. Germline V CDR1 and CDR2: SGHVS, FQNEAQ. Trimming cost V 3 bases and J 2 bases, with 11 bases left between them. The CDR3 DNA reads as TGTGCCAGCAGCTTCCCGGTTGAGCCCTACGAGCAGTACTTC. This codes for CASSFPVEPYEQYF.

This rearrangement joins TRBV7-9 to TRBJ2-1, with D possibly being TRBD2 (6 bases). This CDR3 comprises 16 residues. Germline V CDR1 and CDR2: SEHNR, FQNEAQ (reference sequence). Between the trimmed V and J ends, which lost 3 bases and 4 bases, there was a span of 16 bases. CDR3 bases: TGTGCCAGCAGCTTTGGGAGGTCGCCCGTATACAATGAGCAGTTCTTC. Protein product: CASSFGRSPVYNEQFF.

This clone occurred once. The V call is TRBV29-1, the J call TRBJ2-3; tentatively, D is TRBD2 (5 bases). CDR3 length equals 15 residues. From germline, CDR1 is SQVTM and CDR2 ANQGSEA. Between the trimmed V and J ends, which lost 1 base and 4 bases, there was a span of 15 bases. The CDR3 coding sequence is TGCAGCGTTGAAGGGACTCTCGATGACGCAGATACGCAGTATTTT. It specifies CSVEGTLDDADTQYF.

The chain recombines TRBV10-3 with TRBJ2-1; maybe TRBD1 (6 bases). Trimming cost V 9 bases and J 8 bases, with 11 bases left between them. CDR3 length: 11 residues. CDR1 ENHRY and CDR2 SYGVKD come from the germline V gene. The CDR3 DNA follows: TGTGCCATGGGACCAGGGGATGAGCAGTTCTTC. Translated: CAMGPGDEQFF.

The rearrangement uses TRBV29-1 and TRBJ2-7; 8 bases fit TRBD1. CDR3 length: 12 amino acids. J gave up 6 bases and V 7 bases, and 8 bases lay outside the gene matches. CDR1 and CDR2 (germline): SQVTM, ANQGSEA. The CDR3 region is CSASGGRGEQYF. In DNA, the CDR3 is TGCAGCGCCTCAGGGGGCCGGGGCGAGCAGTACTTC.

This clone has only a few counts. The chain couples TRBV14 to TRBJ2-1; 8 bases fit TRBD2. The V and J ends lost 1 base and 8 bases, in that order; junction bases with no gene match: 4. Per the germline V gene, CDR1 is SGHDN and CDR2 is FVKESK. The CDR3 covers 14 residues. Here the CDR3 reads CASSQVSGRDEQFF. In DNA, the CDR3 is TGTGCCAGCAGCCAAGTGTCCGGGAGGGATGAGCAGTTCTTC.